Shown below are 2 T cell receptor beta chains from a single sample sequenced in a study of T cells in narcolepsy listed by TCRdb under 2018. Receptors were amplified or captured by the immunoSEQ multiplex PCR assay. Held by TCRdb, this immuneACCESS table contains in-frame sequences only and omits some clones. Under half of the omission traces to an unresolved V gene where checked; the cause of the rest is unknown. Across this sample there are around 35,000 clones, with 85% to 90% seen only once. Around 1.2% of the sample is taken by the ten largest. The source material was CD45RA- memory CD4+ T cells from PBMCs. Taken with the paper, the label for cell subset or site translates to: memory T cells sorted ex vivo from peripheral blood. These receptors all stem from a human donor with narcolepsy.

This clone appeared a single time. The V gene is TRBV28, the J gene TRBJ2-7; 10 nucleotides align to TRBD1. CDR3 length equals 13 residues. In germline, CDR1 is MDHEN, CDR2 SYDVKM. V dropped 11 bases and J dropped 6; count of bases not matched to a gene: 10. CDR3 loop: CAGAGTGDIEQYF. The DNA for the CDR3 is TGTGCCGGCGCCGGGACAGGGGATATCGAGCAGTACTTC.

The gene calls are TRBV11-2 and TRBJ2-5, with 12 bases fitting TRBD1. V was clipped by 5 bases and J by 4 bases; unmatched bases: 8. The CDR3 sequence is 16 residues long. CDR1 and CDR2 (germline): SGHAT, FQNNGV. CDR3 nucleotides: TGTGCCAGCAGCGCTGCCGGGACAGGGGGCCCAGAGACCCAGTACTTC. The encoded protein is CASSAAGTGGPETQYF.